This T cell receptor beta chain was retrieved from a study of blood T cells in healthy people across ages. As concerns this clonotype: What it binds is not known.

Extracted total RNA amounted to at least 5.5 micrograms for each sample. Findings and limits, study-wide: The study regarded diversity estimates from one million T cells as underestimates. A roughly linear age-dependent decrease characterized TCR beta diversity per million T cells.

With a J-beta primer mix and a sample-barcoded 5' primer, a second PCR ran 7 to 11 cycles. Every single cDNA molecule received a tag from a template-switch adaptor with 12 random nucleotides. TCRdb re-called the 5' RACE reads through MiXCR, storing one row per CDR3 protein. The table lists about 1.8 million distinct CDR3 sequences, around half of them singletons. This CDR3 comprises 15 residues. Germline V gene lookup returns CDR1 LNHNV and CDR2 YYDKDF (reference sequence). Trimming removed 5 bases at V and 1 base at J, with 12 bases between. V usage is TRBV15 and J usage is TRBJ2-1; a weak D match, TRBD1 (5 bases). Specimen: blood. The TCR was taken from a middle-aged woman in good health. CDR3 in DNA: TGTGCCACCAGCTCAGGGATCGTGTCCTACAATGAGCAGTTCTTC. Translated: CATSSGIVSYNEQFF. The entire variable domain, with the rest obtained from reference TRBV15 and TRBJ2-1, is as follows: DAMVIQNPRYQVTQFGKPVTLSCSQTLNHNVMYWYQQKSSQAPKLLFHYYDKDFNNEADTPDNFQSRRPNTSFCFLDIRSPGLGDTAMYLCATSSGIVSYNEQFFGPGTRLTVL.